What follows is one TCR beta chain and its context. What it binds is unknown. This record belongs to a study of T cell responses to AZD1222 COVID-19 vaccine. General study results and limits: Recipients of AZD1222 seropositive at baseline numbered only 6 or 7. Distributed over spike, vaccine-associated CD4 TCRs predominated at 160-218 and 743-854.

The CDR3 spans 15 residues. Trimming removed 0 bases at V and 1 base at J, with 8 bases between. Germline CDR1 SGHRS, CDR2 YFSETQ. Measured with immunoSEQ multiplex PCR; TCRdb has only the in-frame clones, and not every one. Among around 130,000 clones listed, roughly 87% were seen once. This sequence was found in an adult who received the AZD1222 COVID-19 vaccine. V and J are TRBV5-1 and TRBJ2-1; D unresolved. The sample here was peripheral blood, taken 28 days after the second AZD1222 dose. The CDR3 spells CASSLESNSYNEQFF. CDR3 DNA: TGCGCCAGCAGCTTGGAGTCAAATTCCTACAATGAGCAGTTCTTC.